This T cell receptor beta chain came from a study of blood T cells in healthy people across ages. Overall study results and limits: Getting older went along with TCR beta diversity per million T cells dropping roughly linearly. Long-lived donors exceeded aged donors in naive CD4+ cells and diversity.

The second PCR ran about 6 to 11 cycles with a sample-barcoded 5' primer and J-beta primers. TCRdb re-derived calls from the 5' RACE reads in MiXCR, one entry per CDR3 protein. The sample has roughly 1.7 million distinct CDR3 sequences, 34% seen once. This clonotype was seen more than once but under ten times. Its antigen is as yet unknown. Germline V gene data show CDR1 as SGHRS and CDR2 as YFSETQ. This CDR3 has 15 amino acids. V lost 6 bases and J lost 7; bases outside the gene matches: 8. The chain carries TRBV5-1 and TRBJ2-3, with TRBD2 identical over 13 bases. The sequenced sample was blood. This receptor was identified in a woman aged 25-40 years in good health. The CDR3, as DNA: TGCGCCAGCACCCAACTGACTAGCGGGGGGAATACGCAGTATTTT. This sequence encodes CASTQLTSGGNTQYF.